This T cell receptor beta chain is from a study of blood T cells in healthy people across ages. Total RNA extracted from each sample amounted to at least 6 micrograms. Primers used in a second PCR of roughly 6 to 12 cycles were a sample-barcoded 5' primer and a J-beta primer mix. TCRdb re-called the 5' RACE reads through MiXCR, storing one row per CDR3 protein. The data show hundreds of thousands of distinct CDR3 sequences, with roughly 50% seen just once and around 15% held by the top ten. CDR1 DFQATT and CDR2 SNEGSKA come from the germline V gene (reference sequence). CDR3 size: 15 residues. Trimming left V 3 bases short and J 1 base short, with 15 bases between.

This clonotype originated in a man aged 25-45 years in good health. The sequenced sample was blood. This sequence joins TRBV20-1 and TRBJ1-2; maybe TRBD1 (6 bases). The CDR3 protein is CSARKGQTNNYGYTF. The CDR3 nucleotides read TGCAGTGCTAGGAAAGGACAGACTAATAACTATGGCTACACCTTC.